What follows are 21 T cell receptor beta chains derived from one specimen sequenced in a study of OX40 agonist ivuxolimab in advanced cancers. Sequencing was performed with immunoSEQ multiplex PCR; in TCRdb, only in-frame clones are kept and a portion is missing. The sample carries some 83,000 clones, approximately 84% recorded once. This material consisted of CD4+ or CD8+ T cells sorted from blood, taken in a trial of the OX40 agonist ivuxolimab. These receptors were collected from an adult with an advanced solid tumor such as melanoma, head and neck, liver or kidney cancer.

This chain joins TRBV20-1 and TRBJ2-7; D may correspond to TRBD1 or TRBD2 (5 bases each). V was clipped by 3 bases and J by 6 bases, with 9 bases between them. This CDR3 region has 11 residues. In germline, CDR1 is DFQATT, CDR2 SNEGSKA (reference sequence). DNA for the CDR3: TGCAGTGCTAGGGCAGGGAGCGAGCAGTACTTC. Translating it yields CSARAGSEQYF.

The V call is TRBV10-3, the J call TRBJ1-1, with TRBD1 as a possible D gene (6 bases). Germline V gene lookup returns CDR1 ENHRY and CDR2 SYGVKD. The CDR3 is made up of 14 amino acids. Trimming cost V 6 bases and J 1 base, with 12 bases left between them. The CDR3 is CAIRESGANTEAFF. CDR3 DNA: TGTGCCATCAGGGAATCAGGGGCGAACACTGAAGCTTTCTTT.

The chain couples TRBV19 to TRBJ2-7, with a weak D call TRBD1 (5 bases). Trimming removed 7 bases at V and 1 base at J, with 20 bases between. Germline V lookup: CDR1 LNHDA, CDR2 SQIVND (reference sequence). The CDR3 is 16 residues long. CDR3 DNA sequence: TGTGCCAGTATTAGAATTCCTTTGACAGTGTCCTACGAGCAGTACTTC. Encoded protein: CASIRIPLTVSYEQYF.

The chain recombines TRBV30 with TRBJ2-1; D may be TRBD2 (6 bases). Trimming took off 2 bases at V and 0 bases at J, with 11 bases between the two ends. Germline V gives CDR1 GTSNPN, CDR2 SVGIG (reference sequence). The CDR3 contains 15 residues. The CDR3 coding sequence is TGTGCCTGGAGTCCTGCGGGGTTCTCCTACAATGAGCAGTTCTTC. Amino acids: CAWSPAGFSYNEQFF. Using reference TRBV30 and TRBJ2-1 for the parts outside the CDR3, the full variable domain is SQTIHQWPATLVQPVGSPLSLECTVEGTSNPNLYWYRQAAGRGLQLLFYSVGIGQISSEVPQNLSASRPQDRQFILSSKKLLLSDSGFYLCAWSPAGFSYNEQFFGPGTRLTVL.

This clone was counted between two and nine times. V and J are TRBV30 and TRBJ1-1; D is unresolved. The V end was cut by 2 bases, the J end by 1 base, with 8 bases between. Germline assignment: CDR1 GTSNPN and CDR2 SVGIG (reference sequence). There are 13 residues in the CDR3. This CDR3 is CAWSPQRNTEAFF. The CDR3 bases are TGTGCCTGGAGTCCCCAGAGGAACACTGAAGCTTTCTTT.

The count of this clone is one. The chain recombines TRBV10-2 with TRBJ1-1, with D unresolved. The CDR3 sequence is 12 residues long. V gave up 4 bases and J gave up 4 bases, with 7 bases separating them. Germline V gene data show CDR1 as WSHSY and CDR2 as SAAADI. DNA of the CDR3: TGCGCCAGCAGTGTGACCAGCACTGAAGCTTTCTTT. The encoded protein is CASSVTSTEAFF.

The chain is built from TRBV19 and TRBJ2-3; TRBD2 matches 12 bases. Germline trimming cut 7 bases from V and 0 bases from J; bases unmatched to any gene: 8. This CDR3 has 17 residues. Germline V gene data show CDR1 as LNHDA and CDR2 as SQIVND (reference sequence). The DNA of the CDR3 is TGTGCCAGTACTCGCCTAGCGGGGGGGCCCAGCACAGATACGCAGTATTTT. Translating it yields CASTRLAGGPSTDTQYF.

The chain combines TRBV5-6 with TRBJ1-4; D unclear. V was pared by 1 base and J by 8 bases, with 12 bases between. Per germline, CDR1 SGHDT and CDR2 YYEEEE. This CDR3 has 14 amino acids. CDR3 sequence (DNA): TGTGCCAGCAGCTTGTGGGGTCTTGGGGAAAAACTGTTTTTT. Its protein product is CASSLWGLGEKLFF. Drawing the rest from reference TRBV5-6 and TRBJ1-4, the complete variable domain is DAGVTQSPTHLIKTRGQQVTLRCSPKSGHDTVSWYQQALGQGPQFIFQYYEEEERQRGNFPDRFSGHQFPNYSSELNVNALLLGDSALYLCASSLWGLGEKLFFGSGTQLSVL.

This chain links TRBV11-1 with TRBJ1-2, with D tentatively TRBD1 (6 bases). From germline, CDR1 is SGHAT and CDR2 FQDESV (reference sequence). V was trimmed by 5 bases and J by 4 bases, leaving 11 bases between them. The CDR3 extends over 13 amino acids. This CDR3 is CASSAQGPYGYTF. CDR3 nucleotides: TGTGCCAGCAGCGCACAGGGACCCTATGGCTACACCTTC.

In this sample, this clone turned up a few times. The chain employs TRBV5-1 and TRBJ1-1; D is possibly TRBD1 (6 bases). There are 14 residues in the CDR3. CDR1 and CDR2 (germline): SGHRS, YFSETQ. Trimming removed 3 bases at V and 4 bases at J, with 13 bases between. The CDR3 loop is CASSWQGQGTEAFF. In nucleotides, the CDR3 is TGCGCCAGCAGCTGGCAGGGGCAGGGCACTGAAGCTTTCTTT.

The rearrangement joins TRBV6-1 to TRBJ1-2; D is unresolved. Trimming removed 7 bases from V and 1 base from J, with 4 bases in between. Looked up from germline, CDR1 is MNHNS and CDR2 is SASEGT. The CDR3 has 11 residues. The CDR3 DNA is TGTGCCAGCAAAGTTAACTATGGCTACACCTTC. Its translation: CASKVNYGYTF.

J is TRBJ1-5 and V is TRBV30, with 9 positions matching TRBD1. The length of the CDR3 is 15 residues. Per germline, CDR1 GTSNPN and CDR2 SVGIG (reference sequence). V was pared by 5 bases and J by 5 bases, with 10 bases of the junction left unmatched. The chain's CDR3 is CAWGPGQGGYQPQHF. CDR3 DNA: TGTGCCTGGGGCCCGGGACAGGGAGGGTATCAGCCCCAGCATTTT.

A note on this clone: At the DNA level, this CDR3 is encoded by other sequences in the same sample as well. The chain uses TRBV5-4 and TRBJ2-7; 8 positions agree with TRBD1. Germline lookup yields CDR1 SGHNT and CDR2 YYREEE (reference sequence). The CDR3 contains 14 residues. The junction had 1 base not matched to a gene; V was cut back by 0 bases and J by 2 bases. The CDR3 loop is CASSLDRGTYEQYF. In nucleotides, the CDR3 is TGTGCCAGCAGCTTGGACAGGGGGACCTACGAGCAGTACTTC.

Comment on this clone: An end of the junction does not agree with germline; a read error may underlie this. The J gene is TRBJ2-3, the V gene TRBV7-3, with 8 bases aligning to TRBD1. CDR1 SGHTA and CDR2 FQGTGA come from the germline V gene. The CDR3 is 15 residues long. CDR3 residues: CASSLTGQGPDTQYF. The CDR3 DNA is TGTGCCAGCAGCCTAACCGGACAGGGACCAGATACGCAGTATTTT.

The chain recombines TRBV2 with TRBJ1-3; TRBD1 agrees at 9 bases. The CDR3 covers 17 residues. The J segment lost 1 base and the V segment lost 5 bases, leaving 9 bases of the junction unmatched. In germline, CDR1 is SNHLY, CDR2 FYNNEI. CDR3 nucleotide sequence: TGTGCCAGCAGTCCGCAAATGACAGGGGGATCTGGAAACACCATATATTTT. Its translation is CASSPQMTGGSGNTIYF.

This chain connects TRBV7-2 to TRBJ1-4, with a possible D match to TRBD1 (5 bases). V lost 5 bases and J 7 bases, leaving 20 bases between the germline ends. Germline CDR1 is SGHTA and CDR2 is FQGNSA. The CDR3 has 16 amino acids. In DNA form, the CDR3 reads TGTGCCAGCAGCCCGGCCATGTACGGGGGGATTGAAAAACTGTTTTTT. Translated: CASSPAMYGGIEKLFF.

V and J are TRBV19 and TRBJ2-7; TRBD2 aligns across 9 bases. Germline V CDR1 and CDR2: LNHDA, SQIVND (reference sequence). The CDR3 length is 14 residues. The V segment lost 4 bases and the J segment 5 bases; nucleotides outside the gene matches: 6. The CDR3 here is CASSSGRVRDEQYF. The CDR3 coding sequence is TGTGCCAGTAGTAGCGGGAGGGTTCGGGACGAGCAGTACTTC.

The chain combines TRBV4-3 with TRBJ2-1; 10 positions match TRBD2. The CDR3 runs to 22 residues. The J segment lost 4 bases and the V segment lost 2 bases, leaving 23 bases of the junction unmatched. In germline, CDR1 is LGHNA, CDR2 YSLEER. This CDR3 reads CASSQSYLPGLAPPVIYNEQFF. DNA of the CDR3: TGCGCCAGCAGCCAATCGTACCTGCCGGGACTAGCGCCCCCGGTGATTTACAATGAGCAGTTCTTC.

J is TRBJ1-4 and V is TRBV30; D is possibly TRBD1 (5 bases). V lost 5 bases to trimming and J lost 8 bases, with 21 bases between them. CDR3 length: 15 residues. Per germline, CDR1 GTSNPN and CDR2 SVGIG (reference sequence). The CDR3 sequence is CAWGLRTSFKEKLFF. The CDR3 coding sequence is TGTGCCTGGGGACTTCGGACATCCTTCAAGGAAAAACTGTTTTTT.

The chain joins TRBV30 to TRBJ1-2; D is perhaps TRBD1 (6 bases). Trimming removed 2 bases from V and 4 bases from J, with 14 bases in between. Germline V gene sequence: CDR1 GTSNPN, CDR2 SVGIG (reference sequence). The CDR3 is 14 amino acids. The CDR3 region is CAWSPGVLGYGYTF. CDR3 DNA: TGTGCCTGGAGTCCAGGGGTTCTCGGCTATGGCTACACCTTC.

This chain connects TRBV6-5 to TRBJ2-5, with D maybe TRBD2 (6 bases). V dropped 0 bases and J dropped 5 bases, with 10 bases sitting between them. Germline assignment: CDR1 MNHEY and CDR2 SVGAGI. This CDR3 comprises 14 residues. CDR3 sequence reads: CASSYSSGGETQYF. In DNA form, the CDR3 reads TGTGCCAGCAGTTACTCGAGTGGGGGGGAGACCCAGTACTTC.